This T cell receptor (beta chain) originates from a study of early T cells in non-severe SARS-CoV-2 infection. Study at large: The study sequenced bulk RNA from unsorted whole blood, with chains unpaired.

This clonotype has just one count. Its antigen is undetermined. V dropped 5 bases and J dropped 4 bases, with 18 bases sitting between them. The CDR3 is 16 amino acids. Germline CDR1 is MNHEY and CDR2 is SMNVEV (reference sequence). Researchers attached unique molecular identifiers to individual cDNA molecules. TCRdb reprocessed the 5' RACE reads with MiXCR, giving one entry per CDR3 protein. Among about 58,000 distinct CDR3 sequences listed, roughly an eighth were seen once. Study-wide findings and caveats: In VDJdb matching, anti-spike CD8 responses were favored while private and CD4 specificities went missing.

Sequencing was done on a sample of whole blood. The sequence was obtained from an adult who was a healthcare worker with PCR-confirmed SARS-CoV-2 infection or an uninfected control (not recorded which). The V call is TRBV27, the J call TRBJ1-3; D is uncertain. The CDR3 DNA reads as TGTGCCAGCAGTCTCTCCCTCTCCGGGATCGGAAACACCATATATTTT. Amino acids: CASSLSLSGIGNTIYF.